What follows are 11 T cell receptor beta chains derived from one specimen sequenced in a study of neurological immune-mediated disorders. One entry per CDR3 protein results from TCRdb running MiXCR on the 5' RACE reads. Here the sample spans about 55,000 distinct CDR3 sequences, under 5% being singletons. Specimen: CD4+ T cells from blood. The receptors derive from a woman aged 40 to 50 with multiple sclerosis.

This clonotype was detected a few times. The J gene is TRBJ2-4, the V gene TRBV7-9; 7 positions agree with TRBD2. The germline gives CDR1 SEHNR, CDR2 FQNEAQ (reference sequence). The CDR3 extends over 12 amino acids. J lost 12 bases, V lost 5 bases, and 7 bases had no gene match. The CDR3 sequence: CASSIGPGGQYF. CDR3 in DNA: TGTGCCAGCAGCATAGGCCCGGGGGGTCAGTACTTC.

This clonotype was detected many times. V usage is TRBV3-1 and J usage is TRBJ1-1; D not resolved. The CDR3 is 13 residues long. Per the germline V gene, CDR1 is LGHDT and CDR2 is YNNKEL (reference sequence). Between the trimmed V and J ends, which lost 2 bases and 3 bases, there was a span of 7 bases. The CDR3 bases are TGTGCCAGCAGCCAAAGGGCAGACACTGAAGCTTTCTTT. It encodes CASSQRADTEAFF. Full variable domain (rest looked up from reference TRBV3-1 and TRBJ1-1): DTAVSQTPKYLVTQMGNDKSIKCEQNLGHDTMYWYKQDSKKFLKIMFSYNNKELIINETVPNRFSPKSPDKAHLNLHINSLELGDSAVYFCASSQRADTEAFFGQGTRLTVV.

Ten or more counts support this clonotype. The chain joins TRBV5-1 to TRBJ2-3; 12 bases align to TRBD2. Germline CDR1 SGHRS, CDR2 YFSETQ. After removal of 2 bases from V and 0 bases from J, the junction contained 1 base not matched to a gene. This CDR3 has 16 amino acids. The CDR3 region is CASSLGLAGSTDTQYF. In DNA, the CDR3 is TGCGCCAGCAGCTTAGGACTAGCGGGGAGCACAGATACGCAGTATTTT.

This clonotype was recorded at least ten times. The chain recombines TRBV20-1 with TRBJ1-1; 8 positions agree with TRBD1. CDR3 length equals 13 residues. V shed 6 bases, J shed 6 bases, and the junction held 9 bases outside the gene matches. CDR1 is DFQATT, CDR2 SNEGSKA, per germline (reference sequence). This CDR3 is CSASETDRAEAFF. The CDR3 coding sequence is TGCAGTGCCTCAGAGACGGACAGGGCTGAAGCTTTCTTT.

This clonotype was observed many times. The chain recombines TRBV12-3 or TRBV12-4 with TRBJ2-1; 11 positions match TRBD2. The CDR3 is 13 residues long. V lost 4 bases and J lost 10; bases outside the gene matches: 3. This CDR3 reads CASSSRLAGEQFF. The CDR3 region has the DNA TGTGCCAGCAGTTCTAGACTAGCGGGGGAGCAGTTCTTC.

The table lists this clonotype with many counts. This rearrangement joins TRBV12-3 or TRBV12-4 to TRBJ2-1; D is undetermined. The CDR3 is made up of 13 amino acids. The V end was cut by 8 bases, the J end by 4 bases, with 12 bases between. The CDR3, as DNA: TGTGCCAGCCTACTGGTAGGATACAATGAGCAGTTCTTC. Its protein product is CASLLVGYNEQFF.

This clonotype has a count of ten or more. The gene calls are TRBV20-1 and TRBJ2-3; 7 nucleotides agree with TRBD1. V dropped 3 bases and J dropped 6; count of bases not matched to a gene: 9. The CDR3 is made up of 14 amino acids. Germline CDR1 and CDR2: DFQATT and SNEGSKA (reference sequence). The CDR3 bases are TGCAGTGCTAGCCCGGGACAGAGCCGTGATACGCAGTATTTT. It is translated as CSASPGQSRDTQYF.

In this sample, this clonotype turned up many times. The V and J genes are TRBV9 and TRBJ2-3; D gene uncertain. V shed 0 bases and J shed 8 bases, with 10 bases lying between them. Germline-derived CDR1 and CDR2 are SGDLS and YYNGEE. The CDR3 contains 13 residues. Written as DNA, the CDR3 is TGTGCCAGCAGCGTAGGGGGTCGAGTTACGCAGTATTTT. Its translation is CASSVGGRVTQYF.

There are many counts of this clonotype. The chain uses TRBV6-2 or TRBV6-3 and TRBJ1-5; 7 bases are a match to TRBD1. The CDR3 runs to 16 residues. Unmatched junction bases numbered 8, after V lost 5 bases and J lost 1 base. Per germline, CDR1 MNHEY and CDR2 SVGEGT. The CDR3 is CASSLQGPQSNQPQHF. CDR3 nucleotides: TGTGCCAGCAGTCTACAGGGGCCGCAGAGCAATCAGCCCCAGCATTTT.

This clonotype was detected ten times or more. The chain links TRBV5-1 to TRBJ1-1; D ambiguous. Deletions cut 2 bases from V and 4 bases from J, with 15 bases between. The CDR3 extends over 15 amino acids. Germline loops: CDR1 SGHRS, CDR2 YFSETQ. For the CDR3, the DNA is TGCGCCAGCAGCTTCCCACGGGGAGGAGGCACTGAAGCTTTCTTT. It specifies CASSFPRGGGTEAFF.

This clonotype was seen repeatedly, ten times or more. The chain joins TRBV9 to TRBJ1-4; D might be TRBD1 (6 bases). This CDR3 comprises 15 residues. Looked up from germline, CDR1 is SGDLS and CDR2 is YYNGEE. V was shortened by 0 bases and J by 6 bases, with 12 bases between the two germline ends. CDR3 region: CASSVEGTRDEKLFF. CDR3 nucleotides: TGTGCCAGCAGCGTAGAGGGGACACGGGATGAAAAACTGTTTTTT.